These 32 T cell receptor beta chains share one sample of origin, sequenced in a study of T cell repertoires in cytomegalovirus infection (dated by TCRdb to about 2019). Their cognate antigens are unknown. TCRdb lists the instrument as Illumina HiSeq 1500. TCRdb took the public reads, trimmed them with fastp at Q25, ran MiXCR for clone calling and kept in-frame beta chains. Entries that share a CDR3 protein sequence are merged under the most common genes and DNA. In all, the sample holds roughly 500,000 distinct CDR3 sequences, and roughly a third of those were seen once. Clones ranked in the top ten supply roughly 17% of the sample. What this sample's treatment or condition label stands for: in vitro stimulation with specific CMV peptide epitopes to enrich CMV-specific T cells. Here the sequenced sample was cultured PBMCs, taken from culture after CMV antigen stimulation. The receptors were gathered from a human donor in good health (CMV status not recorded). Some clones in this sample may be carry-over from other donors' samples.

DNA of the CDR3: TGTGCCAGCAGCTTAGACCCTGGAGAAGCCAAAAACATTCAGTACTTC. This translates into CASSLDPGEAKNIQYF. V is TRBV7-9 and J is TRBJ2-4, with unresolved D. Germline V lookup: CDR1 SEHNR, CDR2 FQNEAQ (reference sequence). The V end was cut by 1 base, the J end by 0 bases, with 10 bases between. The CDR3 contains 16 residues.

The chain joins TRBV7-6 to TRBJ1-2; 7 bases line up with TRBD1. CDR1 and CDR2 (germline): SGHVS, FNYEAQ. The J segment lost 4 bases and the V segment lost 4 bases, leaving 3 bases of the junction unmatched. This CDR3 is 13 amino acids long. This chain's CDR3 is CASSSGQFYGYTF. Written as DNA, the CDR3 is TGTGCCAGCAGCTCGGGACAGTTCTATGGCTACACCTTC.

This chain links TRBV6-2 or TRBV6-3 with TRBJ1-1, with TRBD1 as a possible D gene (6 bases). Between the trimmed V and J ends, which lost 6 bases and 9 bases, there was a span of 14 bases. CDR1 is MNHEY, CDR2 SVGEGT, per germline. The CDR3 has 12 residues. In DNA form, the CDR3 reads TGTGCCAGCAGCGCAGGGGTGCGGCAAGCTTTCTTT. This sequence encodes CASSAGVRQAFF.

The genes are TRBV20-1 and TRBJ1-1, with D hard to call. Trimming pared 5 bases from V and 0 bases from J, leaving 13 bases between. Germline CDR1 and CDR2: DFQATT and SNEGSKA (reference sequence). The CDR3 runs 14 residues. The CDR3 DNA reads as TGCAGTGCTGGTTCCCTCGGTTTGAACACTGAAGCTTTCTTT. Its protein product is CSAGSLGLNTEAFF.

The chain is built from TRBV7-9 and TRBJ1-2; D is unresolved. The CDR3 is 14 amino acids. Trimming removed 1 base at V and 5 bases at J, with 11 bases between. Germline V gene data show CDR1 as SEHNR and CDR2 as FQNEAQ (reference sequence). This CDR3 is CASSLGPGYYGYTF. The CDR3 DNA sequence: TGTGCCAGCAGCTTAGGCCCAGGCTATTATGGCTACACCTTC.

This clonotype was recorded at least ten times. CDR3 nucleotides: TGTGCCAGCAGCCCTCGACAGGGAAACTATGGCTACACCTTC. Translated, it gives CASSPRQGNYGYTF. V is TRBV7-8 and J is TRBJ1-2; 7 bases map to TRBD1. The CDR3 is 14 amino acids. V shed 5 bases, J shed 2 bases, and the junction held 5 bases outside the gene matches. Germline assignment: CDR1 SGHVS and CDR2 FQNEAQ.

This chain uses TRBV20-1 with TRBJ1-2; 8 bases align to TRBD1. J was trimmed by 2 bases and V by 4 bases; bases with no gene match: 3. This CDR3 spans 13 amino acids. The V gene's germline CDR1 is DFQATT and CDR2 SNEGSKA (reference sequence). CDR3 bases: TGCAGTGCTACAGGGGGCAGGAACTATGGCTACACCTTC. Translating gives CSATGGRNYGYTF.

The rearrangement uses TRBV19 and TRBJ1-2; D may be TRBD1 (6 bases). Trimming took 6 bases from V and 6 from J, leaving 17 bases between them. Germline V gene sequence: CDR1 LNHDA, CDR2 SQIVND (reference sequence). The CDR3 covers 14 residues. CDR3 residues: CASRYTQGTDGYTF. For the CDR3, the DNA is TGTGCCAGTAGATATACACAGGGTACGGATGGCTACACCTTC. Complete variable domain (other parts from reference TRBV19 and TRBJ1-2): DGGITQSPKYLFRKEGQNVTLSCEQNLNHDAMYWYRQDPGQGLRLIYYSQIVNDFQKGDIAEGYSVSREKKESFPLTVTSAQKNPTAFYLCASRYTQGTDGYTFGSGTRLTVV.

This clonotype was counted only a few times. The CDR3, as DNA: TGTGCCAGCAGCCAAGAGACAGGGAAGTCCTACAATGAGCAGTTCTTC. Its translation is CASSQETGKSYNEQFF. The chain is built from TRBV4-2 and TRBJ2-1, with 7 bases fitting TRBD1. Germline V lookup: CDR1 LGHNA, CDR2 YNFKEQ. Trimming cost V 0 bases and J 1 base; bases outside gene matches: 3. This CDR3 comprises 16 residues.

This sequence joins TRBV29-1 and TRBJ2-7; 9 bases fit TRBD2. The germline V gene encodes CDR1 SQVTM and CDR2 ANQGSEA. CDR3 size: 14 residues. V dropped 5 bases and J dropped 1; count of bases not matched to a gene: 6. CDR3 DNA sequence: TGCAGCGTTACCGTAGCGGGGGCTTCCTACGAGCAGTACTTC. Its translation is CSVTVAGASYEQYF.

This clonotype came up many times. The chain carries TRBV28 and TRBJ2-7, with 10 bases lining up with TRBD2. Germline trimming cut 3 bases from V and 1 base from J; bases unmatched to any gene: 3. This CDR3 contains 15 residues. Germline assignment: CDR1 MDHEN and CDR2 SYDVKM. CDR3 amino acids: CASSFWTSGSYEQYF. The CDR3 DNA sequence: TGTGCCAGCAGTTTTTGGACTAGCGGTTCCTACGAGCAGTACTTC.

The V and J genes are TRBV5-1 and TRBJ1-1; TRBD1 matches at 10 bases. V lost 2 bases to trimming and J lost 9 bases; unmatched junction nucleotides: 4. CDR1 is SGHRS, CDR2 YFSETQ, per germline. The CDR3 is 13 residues long. In nucleotides, the CDR3 is TGCGCCAGCAGCTTAGGGACAGGGGAGCAAGCTTTCTTT. The encoded protein is CASSLGTGEQAFF.

The chain recombines TRBV7-2 with TRBJ2-1; TRBD2 matches at 11 bases. The CDR3 is 14 residues long. Germline CDR1 and CDR2: SGHTA and FQGNSA. Losses at the gene ends were 3 bases for V and 10 bases for J; bases not matched to a gene: 5. The CDR3 nucleotides are TGTGCCAGCAGCTTTAGCGGGAGGGCTGGGGAGCAGTTCTTC. Amino acid sequence: CASSFSGRAGEQFF.

The J gene is TRBJ2-1, the V gene TRBV9, with 7 bases identical to TRBD2. The CDR3 sequence is 17 residues long. The V and J ends lost 0 bases and 5 bases, in that order; junction bases with no gene match: 11. The germline CDR1 and CDR2 sequences are SGDLS and YYNGEE. The CDR3 spells CASSVVFGGSHHNEQFF. The CDR3 nucleotides read TGTGCCAGCAGCGTAGTTTTTGGCGGGAGCCATCACAATGAGCAGTTCTTC.

This clonotype showed up just a few times. The V gene is TRBV27, the J gene TRBJ2-2, with D unclear. V was clipped by 2 bases and J by 2 bases, with 9 bases between them. This CDR3 is 15 amino acids long. The germline CDR1 and CDR2 sequences are MNHEY and SMNVEV (reference sequence). The CDR3 region is CASSLELGNTGELFF. The CDR3, as DNA: TGTGCCAGCAGTTTAGAGCTAGGAAACACCGGGGAGCTGTTTTTT.

Ten or more counts support this clonotype. The chain recombines TRBV7-3 with TRBJ2-1; D possibly corresponds to TRBD2 (5 bases). Germline CDR1 SGHTA, CDR2 FQGTGA. This CDR3 has 17 amino acids. V was pared by 5 bases and J by 2 bases, with 19 bases between. CDR3 protein: CASSPIPFSGAYNEQFF. CDR3 DNA: TGTGCCAGCAGCCCTATACCGTTCAGCGGCGCCTACAATGAGCAGTTCTTC.

This clonotype was counted between two and nine times. The chain carries TRBV27 and TRBJ2-7; no reliable D call. This CDR3 comprises 15 residues. Germline V gives CDR1 MNHEY, CDR2 SMNVEV (reference sequence). The V gene lost 5 bases and the J gene lost 4 bases, with 18 bases spanning the gap. The CDR3 nucleotides read TGTGCCAGCAGTCCCTCTGGAGTGGTTGCGTACGAGCAGTACTTC. As protein: CASSPSGVVAYEQYF.

This clonotype was seen at least ten times. The V and J genes are TRBV7-2 and TRBJ2-1; 9 nucleotides line up with TRBD2. V was pared by 1 base and J by 8 bases, with 6 bases of the junction left unmatched. CDR1 is SGHTA and CDR2 is FQGNSA in the germline V gene. This CDR3 is built from 15 residues. DNA of the CDR3: TGTGCCAGCAGCTTAGTAGCGGGAGCTTTGTATGAGCAGTTCTTC. Encoded protein: CASSLVAGALYEQFF.

The chain carries TRBV28 and TRBJ2-7; 10 bases fit TRBD1. After removal of 8 bases from V and 0 bases from J, the junction contained 10 bases not matched to a gene. This CDR3 region has 16 residues. Per germline, CDR1 MDHEN and CDR2 SYDVKM. The CDR3 DNA reads as TGTGCCAGCGGCCGGGACAGGGGATCGTTCTCCTACGAGCAGTACTTC. Protein: CASGRDRGSFSYEQYF.

This clonotype was counted between two and nine times. The chain is built from TRBV28 and TRBJ2-7, with 8 nucleotides matching TRBD1. V lost 9 bases and J lost 4; bases outside the gene matches: 11. This CDR3 has 14 amino acids. Germline loops: CDR1 MDHEN, CDR2 SYDVKM. CDR3 nucleotide sequence: TGTGCCAGTTTATATCCAGGGGGCGGGTACGAGCAGTACTTC. Its protein is CASLYPGGGYEQYF.

The chain employs TRBV11-2 and TRBJ2-5; 13 bases map to TRBD2. CDR1 SGHAT and CDR2 FQNNGV come from the germline V gene. Trimming took 1 base from V and 2 from J; bases not matched to a gene: 7. The CDR3 totals 18 residues. The CDR3 here is CASSLVLTGLAGQETQYF. CDR3 sequence (DNA): TGTGCCAGCAGCTTAGTGTTGACGGGACTAGCGGGACAAGAGACCCAGTACTTC. Complete variable domain (other parts from reference TRBV11-2 and TRBJ2-5): EAGVAQSPRYKIIEKRQSVAFWCNPISGHATLYWYQQILGQGPKLLIQFQNNGVVDDSQLPKDRFSAERLKGVDSTLKIQPAKLEDSAVYLCASSLVLTGLAGQETQYFGPGTRLLVL.

The chain joins TRBV7-8 to TRBJ1-2; TRBD1 is a possible D gene (6 bases). V lost 1 base, J lost 5 bases, and 8 bases lay in between. Looked up from germline, CDR1 is SGHVS and CDR2 is FQNEAQ. CDR3 size: 13 residues. CDR3 residues: CASSLVGTYGYTF. CDR3 in DNA: TGTGCCAGCAGCTTAGTGGGGACATATGGCTACACCTTC. The full variable domain, in which reference TRBV7-8 and TRBJ1-2 provide the parts outside the CDR3, is GAGVSQSPRYKVAKRGQDVALRCDPISGHVSLFWYQQALGQGPEFLTYFQNEAQLDKSGLPSDRFFAERPEGSVSTLKIQRTQQEDSAVYLCASSLVGTYGYTFGSGTRLTVV.

This chain links TRBV12-3 or TRBV12-4 with TRBJ1-1; possible D gene TRBD1, 5 bases. The CDR3 has 16 residues. The ends were cut back, 0 bases at V and 1 base at J, with 12 bases in the middle. The CDR3 DNA sequence: TGTGCCAGCAGTTTAGCGGTAGGACACTCGAACACTGAAGCTTTCTTT. This gives the protein CASSLAVGHSNTEAFF.

V usage is TRBV28 and J usage is TRBJ2-7, with a tentative D call TRBD2 (5 bases). V gave up 6 bases and J gave up 2 bases, with 8 bases separating them. The germline V gene encodes CDR1 MDHEN and CDR2 SYDVKM. The CDR3 spans 12 residues. The CDR3 DNA reads as TGTGCCAGCAGACTAGGCACCTACGAGCAGTACTTC. Translated: CASRLGTYEQYF.

This rearrangement joins TRBV27 to TRBJ2-7; 9 bases fit TRBD2. This CDR3 is built from 16 residues. Trimming at V came to 8 bases and at J to 2 bases, leaving 13 bases not matched to a gene. The V gene's germline CDR1 is MNHEY and CDR2 SMNVEV (reference sequence). The CDR3 protein is CASQRGGGGLPYEQYF. CDR3 DNA sequence: TGTGCCAGCCAACGCGGGGGGGGGGGTCTACCCTACGAGCAGTACTTC.

This sequence joins TRBV7-6 and TRBJ2-3, with TRBD2 matching 13 bases. The germline CDR1 and CDR2 sequences are SGHVS and FNYEAQ. The CDR3 totals 17 residues. Trimming took 4 bases from V and 2 from J; bases not matched to a gene: 6. The CDR3 nucleotides are TGTGCCAGCAGCTCATTTACTAGCGGGAGGGTCACAGATACGCAGTATTTT. It is translated as CASSSFTSGRVTDTQYF.

This clonotype was recorded a few times. The rearrangement uses TRBV6-6 and TRBJ1-2; maybe TRBD1 (5 bases). CDR3 length: 14 amino acids. Germline CDR1 is MNHNY and CDR2 is SVGAGI (reference sequence). The V gene lost 2 bases and the J gene lost 4 bases, with 11 bases spanning the gap. CDR3 DNA sequence: TGTGCCAGCAGTTACCTAGGGGTCAGCTATGGCTACACCTTC. The encoded protein is CASSYLGVSYGYTF.

The gene calls are TRBV3-1 and TRBJ2-7; tentative D call: TRBD2 (5 bases). This CDR3 comprises 12 residues. The V gene lost 8 bases and the J gene lost 0 bases, with 8 bases spanning the gap. CDR1 and CDR2 (germline): LGHDT, YNNKEL (reference sequence). This CDR3 reads CASSRVSYEQYF. The DNA of the CDR3 is TGTGCCAGCTCGCGGGTCTCCTACGAGCAGTACTTC.

This clonotype was seen at least ten times. The CDR3 is CASSPDRGGDTQYF. CDR3 bases: TGTGCCAGCAGCCCAGACAGGGGGGGAGATACGCAGTATTTT. V and J are TRBV7-2 and TRBJ2-3; 9 bases are shared with TRBD1. Germline CDR1 reads SGHTA; CDR2 reads FQGNSA. V dropped 5 bases and J dropped 5; count of bases not matched to a gene: 5. The CDR3 totals 14 residues.

This clonotype was seen ten or more times. The rearrangement uses TRBV7-2 and TRBJ2-2, with D maybe TRBD2 (6 bases). V lost 0 bases and J lost 5, with 13 bases in between. This CDR3 contains 16 residues. Germline V gives CDR1 SGHTA, CDR2 FQGNSA. The CDR3 DNA follows: TGTGCCAGCAGCTTAGCCAGGAGGGCAGGGACCGGGGAGCTGTTTTTT. Protein: CASSLARRAGTGELFF.

This chain links TRBV7-3 with TRBJ1-2, with a weak D call TRBD1 (6 bases). Trimming left V 6 bases short and J 8 bases short, with 10 bases between. Germline loops: CDR1 SGHTA, CDR2 FQGTGA. The length of the CDR3 is 11 residues. The CDR3 loop reads CASSQGGGYTF. CDR3 DNA sequence: TGTGCCAGCAGTCAAGGGGGAGGCTACACCTTC. Full variable domain (rest looked up from reference TRBV7-3 and TRBJ1-2): GAGVSQTPSNKVTEKGKYVELRCDPISGHTALYWYRQSLGQGPEFLIYFQGTGAADDSGLPNDRFFAVRPEGSVSTLKIQRTERGDSAVYLCASSQGGGYTFGSGTRLTVV.

This clonotype was picked up a small number of times. This chain joins TRBV7-8 and TRBJ2-3; either TRBD1 or TRBD2 may supply D (6 bases each). V gave up 2 bases and J gave up 2 bases, with 17 bases separating them. The CDR3 runs to 17 residues. Germline V CDR1 and CDR2: SGHVS, FQNEAQ. For the CDR3, the DNA is TGTGCCAGCAGCTTACTCGCTTGGGGGGCCGACACAGATACGCAGTATTTT. It is translated as CASSLLAWGADTDTQYF. Using reference TRBV7-8 and TRBJ2-3 for the parts outside the CDR3, the full variable domain is GAGVSQSPRYKVAKRGQDVALRCDPISGHVSLFWYQQALGQGPEFLTYFQNEAQLDKSGLPSDRFFAERPEGSVSTLKIQRTQQEDSAVYLCASSLLAWGADTDTQYFGPGTRLTVL.